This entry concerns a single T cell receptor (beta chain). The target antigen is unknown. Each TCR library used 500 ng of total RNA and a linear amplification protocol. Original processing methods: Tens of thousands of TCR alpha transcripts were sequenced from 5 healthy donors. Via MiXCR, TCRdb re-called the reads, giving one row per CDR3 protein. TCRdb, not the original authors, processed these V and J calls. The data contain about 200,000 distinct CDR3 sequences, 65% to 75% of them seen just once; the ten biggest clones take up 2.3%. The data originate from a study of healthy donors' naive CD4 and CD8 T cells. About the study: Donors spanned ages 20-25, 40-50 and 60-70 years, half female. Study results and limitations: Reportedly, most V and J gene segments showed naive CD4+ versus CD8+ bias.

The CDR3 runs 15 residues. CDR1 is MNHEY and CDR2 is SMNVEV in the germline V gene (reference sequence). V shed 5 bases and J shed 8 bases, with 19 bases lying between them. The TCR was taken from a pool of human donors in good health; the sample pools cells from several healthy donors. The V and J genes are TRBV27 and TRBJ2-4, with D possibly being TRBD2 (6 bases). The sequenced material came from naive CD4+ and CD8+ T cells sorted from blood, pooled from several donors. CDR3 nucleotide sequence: TGTGCCAGCAGTGGAGGGGCAGACGGGACTGACATTCAGTACTTC. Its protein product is CASSGGADGTDIQYF.